Listed below are T cell receptor beta chains from one sample, sequenced in a study of blood T cell repertoires in COVID-19. The protocol was immunoSEQ multiplex PCR, while the TCRdb copy is restricted to in-frame clones and leaves out a portion. The sample lists approximately 200,000 clones, roughly 89% occurring once. Sequencing was carried out using peripheral blood. These TCRs come from a man aged 55 to 70 who had recovered from COVID-19. CDR3s include the opening cysteine and the closing phenylalanine or tryptophan. The D gene is left open where the match is weak. Expanded clones get a size class; other rows say once, few or many, or leave the size out.

V gene	J gene	clone size	D gene	CDR3 protein	CDR3 DNA
TRBV5-1	TRBJ2-7	-	TRBD1	CASSPGQLPYEQYF	TGCGCCAGCAGCCCGGGACAGCTACCCTACGAGCAGTACTTC
TRBV7-9	TRBJ1-2	-	-	CASSLEAGLTGGYTF	TGTGCCAGCAGCTTAGAAGCAGGGTTGACAGGAGGCTACACCTTC
TRBV7-9	TRBJ2-4	-	TRBD1	CASSSGQGPNIQYF	TGTGCCAGCAGCTCGGGACAGGGCCCAAACATTCAGTACTTC
TRBV3-1/TRBV3-2	TRBJ2-3	-	-	CASSQSGTPDTQYF	TGTGCCAGCAGCCAATCGGGGACTCCCGATACGCAGTATTTT
TRBV14	TRBJ1-2	-	TRBD1	CASSPGQAHLDGYTF	TGTGCCAGCAGCCCGGGACAGGCCCATCTGGATGGCTACACCTTC
TRBV5-4	TRBJ1-2	-	TRBD1	CASSRDRGLDGYTF	TGTGCCAGCAGCCGGGACAGGGGGCTAGATGGCTACACCTTC
TRBV7-8	TRBJ2-7	many	-	CASSSRTAYEQYF	TGTGCCAGCAGCTCACGGACAGCCTACGAGCAGTACTTC
TRBV20-1	TRBJ2-1	-	-	CSAGAVNEQFF	TGCAGTGCAGGGGCGGTGAATGAGCAGTTCTTC
TRBV9	TRBJ1-3	-	-	CASSPEVENTIYF	TGTGCCAGCAGCCCAGAGGTAGAGAACACCATATATTTT
TRBV11-2	TRBJ1-4	-	TRBD1	CASSLGIRGQEKLFF	TGTGCCAGCAGCTTAGGAATCAGGGGGCAGGAAAAACTGTTTTTT
TRBV11-2	TRBJ2-4	once	-	CASSILTQAPVDF	TGTGCCAGCAGCATACTGACCCAGGCCCCGGTGGACTTC
TRBV6-5	TRBJ1-1	-	-	CASSARGLNTEAFF	TGTGCCAGCAGCGCCAGGGGCCTGAACACTGAAGCTTTCTTT
TRBV6-1	TRBJ1-5	-	-	CASSDGGYQPQHF	TGTGCCAGCAGTGATGGAGGGTATCAGCCCCAGCATTTT
TRBV29-1	TRBJ1-1	-	TRBD1	CSVEGLHRGLGTEAFF	TGCAGCGTTGAAGGGCTCCACAGGGGGCTGGGCACTGAAGCTTTCTTT
TRBV6-5	TRBJ2-1	-	TRBD2	CASSYHSGSSYNEQFF	TGTGCCAGCAGTTACCATAGCGGGAGCTCCTACAATGAGCAGTTCTTC
TRBV19	TRBJ1-2	-	-	CASSIVGGRYGYTF	TGTGCCAGTAGTATAGTTGGAGGGCGCTATGGCTACACCTTC
TRBV7-9	TRBJ2-1	-	TRBD2	CASSRTSTYNEQFF	TGTGCCAGCAGCCGGACTAGCACCTACAATGAGCAGTTCTTC
TRBV5-1	TRBJ2-3	-	-	CASSLGAATSTDTQYF	TGCGCCAGCAGCTTGGGAGCGGCCACTAGCACAGATACGCAGTATTTT
TRBV5-1	TRBJ1-2	once	TRBD1	CASNTQGNYGYTF	TGCGCCAGCAATACACAGGGGAACTATGGCTACACCTTC
TRBV30	TRBJ2-1	-	TRBD1	CAWSEGTGGLDEQFF	TGTGCCTGGAGTGAGGGGACAGGGGGCTTGGATGAGCAGTTCTTC
TRBV6-5	TRBJ2-5	few	TRBD1	CASCSRGQETQYF	TGTGCCAGCTGTTCCAGGGGGCAAGAGACCCAGTACTTC
TRBV3-1/TRBV3-2	TRBJ2-1	-	-	CASSQVGRLVPEQFF	TGTGCCAGCAGCCAAGTTGGGAGACTAGTTCCTGAGCAGTTCTTC
TRBV25-1	TRBJ1-6	-	TRBD1	CASSGDRGLNSPLHF	TGTGCCAGCAGTGGGGACAGGGGCCTCAATTCACCCCTCCACTTT
TRBV10-3	TRBJ2-1	-	TRBD1	CAIRDRGNEQFF	TGTGCCATCAGGGACAGGGGGAATGAGCAGTTCTTC
TRBV5-1	TRBJ2-7	once	TRBD2	CASSTGLAGTTSYEQYF	TGCGCCAGCAGCACCGGACTAGCGGGGACTACTTCCTACGAGCAGTACTTC
TRBV28	TRBJ2-7	-	TRBD2	CASRSPTSGKVYEQYF	TGTGCCAGCAGGAGCCCTACTAGCGGGAAAGTCTACGAGCAGTACTTC
TRBV29-1	TRBJ2-1	-	TRBD1	CSAQGGQGASNEQFF	TGCAGCGCCCAGGGGGGACAGGGGGCGTCCAATGAGCAGTTCTTC
TRBV11-2	TRBJ1-1	-	-	CASSYRAEVGTEAFF	TGTGCCAGCAGTTACAGGGCCGAGGTGGGCACTGAAGCTTTCTTT
TRBV5-4	TRBJ2-1	-	TRBD1	CASKGQGTYNEQFF	TGTGCCAGCAAGGGACAGGGAACCTACAATGAGCAGTTCTTC
TRBV28	TRBJ2-7	-	TRBD2	CASSLRGLAGALYEQYF	TGTGCCAGCAGTTTAAGGGGACTAGCGGGAGCACTCTACGAGCAGTACTTC
TRBV11-3	TRBJ2-3	-	TRBD2	CASSLGTSSGFTDTQYF	TGTGCCAGCAGCTTAGGGACTAGCTCCGGCTTTACAGATACGCAGTATTTT
TRBV12-3/TRBV12-4	TRBJ1-2	-	-	CASRPQGRYGYTF	TGTGCCAGCAGGCCCCAGGGAAGGTATGGCTACACCTTC
TRBV9	TRBJ2-7	once	-	CASSGSSASYEQYF	TGTGCCAGCAGCGGGAGTTCCGCGTCCTACGAGCAGTACTTC
TRBV19	TRBJ2-1	-	TRBD2	CAARQAGGLGEQFF	TGTGCCGCACGGCAAGCGGGGGGCCTAGGTGAGCAGTTCTTC
TRBV30	TRBJ2-2	-	TRBD2	CAWGTGLAGMNTGELFF	TGTGCCTGGGGGACGGGACTAGCGGGAATGAACACCGGGGAGCTGTTTTTT
TRBV5-1	TRBJ2-1	-	TRBD2	CASSAGLAGLNEQFF	TGCGCCAGCAGCGCGGGACTAGCGGGACTTAATGAGCAGTTCTTC
TRBV28	TRBJ1-5	-	-	CAIDGSNQPQHF	TGTGCCATAGACGGGAGCAATCAGCCCCAGCATTTT
TRBV27	TRBJ1-6	-	-	CASSLQNSPLHF	TGTGCCAGCAGTTTACAGAATTCACCCCTCCACTTT
TRBV11-3	TRBJ1-1	-	TRBD1	CASSPTGGRAEAFF	TGTGCCAGCAGCCCAACAGGGGGGAGGGCTGAAGCTTTCTTT
TRBV9	TRBJ2-4	-	-	CASSARGAGIQYF	TGTGCCAGCAGCGCCCGGGGGGCAGGCATTCAGTACTTC
TRBV19	TRBJ2-7	-	TRBD1	CASSIWDRAYEQYF	TGTGCCAGTAGTATTTGGGACAGGGCCTACGAGCAGTACTTC
TRBV2	TRBJ2-3	-	-	CASSENSAADTQYF	TGTGCCAGCAGTGAAAACAGTGCCGCAGATACGCAGTATTTT
TRBV18	TRBJ2-7	once	TRBD1	CASSPTGTVREQYF	TGTGCCAGCTCACCGACAGGGACGGTGCGCGAGCAGTACTTC
TRBV19	TRBJ2-3	-	-	CASSLGLGTDTQYF	TGTGCCAGTAGTCTGGGACTTGGCACAGATACGCAGTATTTT
TRBV4-2	TRBJ2-5	few	-	CASSQEVRTEGETQYF	TGTGCCAGCAGCCAGGAAGTTCGGACGGAGGGAGAGACCCAGTACTTC
TRBV7-2	TRBJ1-1	-	TRBD1	CASSGQENTEAFF	TGTGCCAGCAGCGGACAGGAGAACACTGAAGCTTTCTTT
TRBV5-1	TRBJ1-1	-	-	CASSPLAENTEAFF	TGCGCCAGCAGCCCCCTTGCGGAGAACACTGAAGCTTTCTTT
TRBV5-8	TRBJ2-7	-	TRBD2	CASSLETSVYF	TGTGCCAGCAGCTTGGAGACTAGCGTATACTTC
TRBV11-2	TRBJ1-3	-	TRBD1	CASSFGTGVFGRNTIYF	TGTGCCAGCAGCTTCGGGACAGGGGTTTTCGGACGAAACACCATATATTTT
TRBV30	TRBJ1-1	-	-	CAWSPSMGGTEAFF	TGTGCCTGGAGCCCTAGCATGGGCGGCACTGAAGCTTTCTTT
TRBV5-1	TRBJ1-6	-	-	CASSKTTGNSPLHF	TGCGCCAGCAGCAAGACAACAGGGAATTCACCCCTCCACTTT